Listed here is a single T cell receptor (beta chain). The antigen is not known. The data belong to a study of cytomegalovirus exposure and HLA in healthy donors. Across the whole study: Within an early data release were 80 million to 90 million unique TCRs drawn from HLA-typed donors.

The study ran its PCR with 60 Vbeta and 13 Jbeta primers. The data were produced by immunoSEQ multiplex PCR, yet TCRdb's version contains in-frame clones alone and is incomplete. The sample records more than 150,000 clones, roughly 80% being singletons. This CDR3 has 16 amino acids. Broader study findings: There were some public TCRs occurring in many donors, but most TCR sequences were rare. Donors were assumed by presence/absence analyses to have roughly uniform sequencing depth.

V and J are TRBV21-1 and TRBJ1-1; the table assigns TRBD1, which was not confirmed against the DNA. TRBV21-1 is a documented pseudogene. The material sequenced was PBMCs. The receptor was derived from a man aged 40-49 years in good health and CMV-seropositive. CDR3 loop: CASSKGQGLGYTEAFF. DNA of the CDR3: TGTGCCAGCAGCAAAGGACAGGGGCTCGGGTACACTGAAGCTTTCTTT.